This T cell receptor beta chain was documented in a study of beta chain features in type 1 diabetes. Study-wide findings and caveats: Within each of all four CD4+ subsets, Type 1 diabetes patients had TCRB CDR3s that were moderately but significantly shorter.

All of the isolated RNA was reverse transcribed, so expressed TCRB transcripts were sequenced. Some clones are missing from TCRdb's copy, which holds only in-frame ones; the method was immunoSEQ multiplex PCR. The sample records 300,000 or so clones, roughly 14% being singletons. The junction had 5 bases not matched to a gene; V was cut back by 3 bases and J by 8 bases. This CDR3 comprises 13 residues. Germline-derived CDR1 and CDR2 are KGHSH and LQKENI. With respect to this clone: Its antigen is unknown.

Specimen: naive CD4+ T cells from blood. This receptor was identified in a woman between 18 and 29 years old with type 1 diabetes. V gene TRBV18 combines with J gene TRBJ1-1, with TRBD1 identical over 8 bases. The CDR3 protein is CASSPDRGLEAFF. Here the CDR3 DNA reads TGTGCCAGCTCACCCGACAGGGGACTAGAAGCTTTCTTT. The full variable domain, in which reference TRBV18 and TRBJ1-1 provide the parts outside the CDR3, is NAGVMQNPRHLVRRRGQEARLRCSPMKGHSHVYWYRQLPEEGLKFMVYLQKENIIDESGMPKERFSAEFPKEGPSILRIQQVVRGDSAAYFCASSPDRGLEAFFGQGTRLTVV.